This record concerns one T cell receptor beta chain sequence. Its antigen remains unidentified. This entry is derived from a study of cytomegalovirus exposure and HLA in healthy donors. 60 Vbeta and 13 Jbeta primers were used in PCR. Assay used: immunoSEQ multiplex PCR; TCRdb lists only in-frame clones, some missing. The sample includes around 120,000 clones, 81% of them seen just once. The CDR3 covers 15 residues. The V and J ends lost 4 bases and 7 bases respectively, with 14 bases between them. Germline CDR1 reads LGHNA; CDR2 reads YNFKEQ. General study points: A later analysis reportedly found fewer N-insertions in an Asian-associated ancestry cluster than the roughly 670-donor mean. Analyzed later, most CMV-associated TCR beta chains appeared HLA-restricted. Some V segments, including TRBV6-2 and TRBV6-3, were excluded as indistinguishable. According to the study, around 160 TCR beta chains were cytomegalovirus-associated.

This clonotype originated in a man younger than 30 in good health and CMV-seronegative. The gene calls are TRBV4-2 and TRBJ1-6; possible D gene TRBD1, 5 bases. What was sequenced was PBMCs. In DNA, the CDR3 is TGTGCCAGCAGCCCGGGGGGGACCACCAATTCACCCCTCCACTTT. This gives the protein CASSPGGTTNSPLHF.